Following are 30 T cell receptor beta chains from one sample sequenced in a study of regulatory T cells in long-lasting Graves disease. Arm-PCR with iRepertoire HTBI primers amplified the CDR3 regions for these TCR beta libraries. One entry per CDR3 protein, called by TCRdb with MiXCR from the multiplex PCR reads. This sample yields some 280,000 distinct CDR3 sequences, of which approximately 20% are seen a single time; approximately 60% belongs to the top ten. The time point: persistent/refractory GD, antithyroid drugs over 5 years with positive TRAb. PBMCs were the source of the RNA used for TCR sequencing. The specimen comprised peripheral blood mononuclear cells (PBMCs), sampled when the disease was refractory, from a patient treated with antithyroid drugs. The receptor source for this set is a female donor with Graves disease.

This clonotype has at least ten counts. The genes are TRBV29-1 and TRBJ2-7, with 11 nucleotides matching TRBD2. The V segment lost 4 bases and the J segment 5 bases; nucleotides outside the gene matches: 13. From germline, CDR1 is SQVTM and CDR2 ANQGSEA. The CDR3 spans 16 residues. The chain's CDR3 is CSVVEIAGGPGDEQYF. The CDR3 DNA is TGCAGCGTTGTCGAGATAGCGGGAGGGCCGGGGGACGAGCAGTACTTC.

V gene TRBV19 combines with J gene TRBJ1-5; the D gene is possibly TRBD1 (6 bases). CDR1 is LNHDA, CDR2 SQIVND, per germline (reference sequence). The V end was cut by 3 bases, the J end by 5 bases, with 11 bases between. This CDR3 contains 14 residues. The CDR3 here is CASSIGGAHQPQHF. In nucleotides, the CDR3 is TGTGCCAGTAGTATCGGGGGGGCGCATCAGCCCCAGCATTTT.

This clonotype has at least ten counts. This chain uses TRBV28 with TRBJ2-5, with D tentatively TRBD1 (5 bases). CDR3 length: 13 residues. V lost 5 bases, J lost 2 bases, and 9 bases lay in between. Germline CDR1 MDHEN, CDR2 SYDVKM. CDR3 residues: CASSDSVQETQYF. CDR3 sequence (DNA): TGTGCCAGCAGTGACAGCGTTCAAGAGACCCAGTACTTC. Together with reference TRBV28 and TRBJ2-5, the CDR3 gives the full variable domain: DVKVTQSSRYLVKRTGEKVFLECVQDMDHENMFWYRQDPGLGLRLIYFSYDVKMKEKGDIPEGYSVSREKKERFSLILESASTNQTSMYLCASSDSVQETQYFGPGTRLLVL.

In the case of this clonotype: The junction shows a germline mismatch at one end, possibly a read error. V usage is TRBV25-1 and J usage is TRBJ2-5, with D unclear. Looked up from germline, CDR1 is MGHDK and CDR2 is SYGVNS. The CDR3 is made up of 11 amino acids. This chain's CDR3 is CASSEGVALSF. CDR3 in DNA: TGTGCCAGCAGTGAAGGTGTGGCGTTAAGCTTC.

This clonotype appeared a single time. The chain uses TRBV28 and TRBJ2-1; D unresolved. The CDR3 extends over 14 amino acids. Germline V gives CDR1 MDHEN, CDR2 SYDVKM. Trimming pared 3 bases from V and 5 bases from J, leaving 11 bases between. CDR3 region: CASSFREFHNEQFF. CDR3 DNA sequence: TGTGCCAGCAGTTTCCGCGAGTTTCACAATGAGCAGTTCTTC.

This clonotype was counted at least ten times. V is TRBV28 and J is TRBJ2-7; the D gene could be TRBD1 or TRBD2 (5 bases each). V was pared by 4 bases and J by 8 bases, with 18 bases between. Germline assignment: CDR1 MDHEN and CDR2 SYDVKM. The CDR3 covers 14 residues. The CDR3 region is CASSSGTVNSQQYF. CDR3 nucleotides: TGTGCCAGCAGTTCCGGGACCGTGAACTCGCAGCAGTACTTC.

This clonotype was seen only a few times. The chain employs TRBV27 and TRBJ2-2, with 10 bases aligning to TRBD2. The CDR3 spans 17 residues. Trimming at V came to 5 bases and at J to 3 bases, leaving 9 bases not matched to a gene. Germline values: CDR1 MNHEY, CDR2 SMNVEV (reference sequence). CDR3 nucleotide sequence: TGTGCCAGCAGTAGTCAGCGGGAGGGCCGGGACACCGGGGAGCTGTTTTTT. Amino acid sequence: CASSSQREGRDTGELFF.

The chain has TRBV15 and TRBJ1-6; no reliable D call. V was clipped by 5 bases and J by 9 bases, with 8 bases between them. The length of the CDR3 is 12 residues. CDR1 is LNHNV and CDR2 is YYDKDF in the germline V gene (reference sequence). Here the CDR3 reads CATSEMSSPLHF. The CDR3 region has the DNA TGTGCCACCAGCGAAATGAGTTCACCCCTCCACTTT.

There are a few counts of this clonotype. The rearrangement uses TRBV10-3 and TRBJ1-6; D gene ambiguous. This CDR3 contains 13 residues. The germline V gene encodes CDR1 ENHRY and CDR2 SYGVKD. Trimming left V 2 bases short and J 5 bases short, with 4 bases between. The CDR3 reads CAISERDNSPLHF. The CDR3 bases are TGTGCCATCAGTGAGCGCGATAATTCACCCCTCCACTTT.

The chain joins TRBV7-9 to TRBJ2-3; 7 bases line up with TRBD1. V lost 6 bases and J lost 4; bases outside the gene matches: 10. Germline loops: CDR1 SEHNR, CDR2 FQNEAQ (reference sequence). The CDR3 contains 15 residues. The CDR3 spells CASREVVRGSDTQYF. As DNA, the CDR3 is TGTGCCAGCAGGGAAGTGGTCAGGGGGTCAGATACGCAGTATTTT.

CDR3 DNA: TGTGCCAGCAGTTTTCGGGCGGAAGGGGGGAAGCAGTACTTC. Translating it yields CASSFRAEGGKQYF. The gene calls are TRBV28 and TRBJ2-7; D may match TRBD1 or TRBD2 (6 bases each). V was shortened by 3 bases and J by 8 bases, with 17 bases between the two germline ends. In germline, CDR1 is MDHEN, CDR2 SYDVKM. There are 14 residues in the CDR3.

This rearrangement joins TRBV12-3 or TRBV12-4 to TRBJ2-3; D is unresolved. There are 15 residues in the CDR3. V gave up 0 bases and J gave up 1 base, with 8 bases separating them. The chain's CDR3 is CASSLAFQGTDTQYF. The CDR3 DNA sequence: TGTGCCAGCAGTTTAGCTTTCCAGGGCACAGATACGCAGTATTTT.

This clonotype occurred a few times. The V gene is TRBV7-2, the J gene TRBJ2-5; 8 bases are shared with TRBD2. With V trimmed by 4 bases and J by 4 bases, 8 bases remained unmatched. Looked up from germline, CDR1 is SGHTA and CDR2 is FQGNSA. The CDR3 is made up of 15 amino acids. The CDR3 DNA reads TGTGCCAGCAGCTCTCCGGGAGGGGGGGGAGAGACCCAGTACTTC. Protein product: CASSSPGGGGETQYF.

This chain joins TRBV7-9 and TRBJ2-7; a weak D match, TRBD2 (5 bases). This CDR3 region has 16 residues. V was shortened by 2 bases and J by 2 bases, with 16 bases between the two germline ends. CDR1 is SEHNR, CDR2 FQNEAQ, per germline (reference sequence). This chain's CDR3 is CASSLPRGPATYEQYF. CDR3 DNA sequence: TGTGCCAGCAGCTTACCGAGAGGGCCAGCCACCTACGAGCAGTACTTC.

This sequence joins TRBV20-1 and TRBJ1-2; D gene unclear. V dropped 1 base and J dropped 8 bases, with 17 bases sitting between them. The germline V gene encodes CDR1 DFQATT and CDR2 SNEGSKA (reference sequence). The CDR3 has 14 amino acids. CDR3 sequence: CSARVPTSGKGYTF. CDR3 nucleotides: TGCAGTGCTAGAGTACCCACCTCGGGGAAGGGCTACACCTTC.

This clonotype has a handful of counts. This CDR3 is CASSLTEHTEAFF. The CDR3 coding sequence is TGTGCCAGCAGTTTAACAGAACACACTGAAGCTTTCTTT. V gene TRBV28 combines with J gene TRBJ1-1, with D unclear. The CDR3 covers 13 residues. Per germline, CDR1 MDHEN and CDR2 SYDVKM. The V gene lost 2 bases and the J gene lost 3 bases, with 7 bases spanning the gap.

This clonotype was picked up many times. V gene TRBV28 combines with J gene TRBJ1-2, with D maybe TRBD1 (5 bases). Germline assignment: CDR1 MDHEN and CDR2 SYDVKM. Trimming removed 5 bases at V and 8 bases at J, with 24 bases between. The CDR3 loop spans 16 amino acids. The CDR3 sequence is CASSPGGRPGLGGYTF. The DNA for the CDR3 is TGTGCCAGCAGTCCCGGGGGGAGACCGGGGCTTGGGGGCTACACCTTC.

This clonotype has ten or more counts. The chain carries TRBV3-1 and TRBJ1-2; D is perhaps TRBD1 (6 bases). The CDR3 extends over 16 amino acids. Germline V gives CDR1 LGHDT, CDR2 YNNKEL (reference sequence). The V end was cut by 0 bases, the J end by 3 bases, with 14 bases between. CDR3 amino acids: CASSQELQGPDYGYTF. In DNA, the CDR3 is TGTGCCAGCAGCCAAGAGCTACAGGGCCCAGACTATGGCTACACCTTC.

The V and J genes are TRBV4-1 and TRBJ1-1; D remains ambiguous. Per germline, CDR1 MGHRA and CDR2 YSYEKL. The CDR3 covers 15 residues. With 0 bases removed from V and 1 base from J, the gap between germline ends came to 9 bases. The DNA for the CDR3 is TGCGCCAGCAGCCAAGATCTAGCCAAGAACACTGAAGCTTTCTTT. It translates to CASSQDLAKNTEAFF.

The chain joins TRBV27 to TRBJ1-1, with D possibly being TRBD1 (6 bases). Germline V lookup: CDR1 MNHEY, CDR2 SMNVEV (reference sequence). V gave up 6 bases and J gave up 5 bases, with 31 bases separating them. CDR3 length: 19 residues. In DNA, the CDR3 is TGTGCCAGCAGCCCCTTCCCCCGGGACATAGGCCTCCCAGGGACTGAAGCTTTCTTT. This sequence encodes CASSPFPRDIGLPGTEAFF.

At least ten counts were recorded for this clonotype. The CDR3 here is CSARGGMSNQPQHF. The CDR3 nucleotides read TGCAGTGCTAGAGGCGGGATGAGCAATCAGCCCCAGCATTTT. V gene TRBV20-1 combines with J gene TRBJ1-5; D uncertain. The CDR3 sequence is 14 residues long. The germline V and J ends were trimmed by 1 base and 1 base, with 8 bases remaining between them. Germline CDR1 DFQATT, CDR2 SNEGSKA (reference sequence).

This clonotype came up a few times. This chain connects TRBV25-1 to TRBJ2-7, with 10 bases matching TRBD1. CDR3 length: 14 amino acids. V shed 7 bases and J 4 bases; nucleotides not matched to a gene: 7. The germline gives CDR1 MGHDK, CDR2 SYGVNS. CDR3 amino acids: CASTARDRGYEQYF. CDR3 in DNA: TGTGCCAGCACCGCCCGGGACAGGGGTTACGAGCAGTACTTC.

This clonotype has ten or more counts. The chain uses TRBV29-1 and TRBJ2-7, with TRBD2 identical over 10 bases. Looked up from germline, CDR1 is SQVTM and CDR2 is ANQGSEA. This CDR3 is 13 amino acids long. Trimming at V came to 6 bases and at J to 2 bases, leaving 4 bases not matched to a gene. CDR3 nucleotide sequence: TGCAGCGTAGGACTAGCGGACCCCTACGAGCAGTACTTC. It yields the protein CSVGLADPYEQYF.

The J gene is TRBJ2-7, the V gene TRBV7-2, with 8 positions matching TRBD2. This CDR3 contains 15 residues. The germline V gene has CDR1 SGHTA and CDR2 FQGNSA. The J segment lost 2 bases and the V segment lost 4 bases, leaving 7 bases of the junction unmatched. As DNA, the CDR3 is TGTGCCAGCAGCTCCCCGGGACTAGGCCCCTACGAGCAGTACTTC. It yields the protein CASSSPGLGPYEQYF.

This sequence joins TRBV6-2 or TRBV6-3 and TRBJ2-3; a weak D match, TRBD1 (5 bases). The V gene's germline CDR1 is MNHEY and CDR2 SVGEGT. The CDR3 has 15 amino acids. V lost 4 bases and J 1 base, leaving 12 bases between the germline ends. This CDR3 reads CASSSFTTGTDTQYF. Here the CDR3 DNA reads TGTGCCAGCAGTTCTTTTACGACAGGCACAGATACGCAGTATTTT.

The genes are TRBV6-5 and TRBJ1-4; D perhaps matches TRBD1 (5 bases). CDR1 is MNHEY, CDR2 SVGAGI, per germline. Between the trimmed V and J ends, which lost 0 bases and 7 bases, there was a span of 6 bases. This CDR3 has 13 residues. The CDR3 DNA is TGTGCCAGCAGTTACTCGGGACGTGAAAAACTGTTTTTT. Translation: CASSYSGREKLFF.

To note about this clonotype: One end of the junction does not line up with germline, which may come from a read error. The chain uses TRBV20-1 and TRBJ1-1, with a weak D call TRBD1 (5 bases). Germline CDR1 is DFQATT and CDR2 is SNEGSKA (reference sequence). There are 14 residues in the CDR3. The CDR3 DNA is TGCAGTGCTAGTGGGGGGATAGTGAACACTGAAGCTATCTTT. Protein product: CSASGGIVNTEAIF.

This clonotype is deemed medium-sized (0.01 to 0.1%). V gene TRBV2 combines with J gene TRBJ1-5; 10 bases are a match to TRBD1. Germline lookup yields CDR1 SNHLY and CDR2 FYNNEI. The V segment lost 4 bases and the J segment 5 bases; nucleotides outside the gene matches: 5. The CDR3 loop spans 15 amino acids. The CDR3 nucleotides are TGTGCCAGCAGTGGCCGCGACAGGGGGCATCAGCCCCAGCATTTT. It yields the protein CASSGRDRGHQPQHF.

Concerning this clonotype: A much bigger clone sits one base away, suggesting this may be a read error. The chain employs TRBV6-1 and TRBJ1-4, with 7 bases identical to TRBD1. This CDR3 has 14 residues. Germline V CDR1 and CDR2: MNHNS, SASEGT. The CDR3 here is CASSITGANEKLSF. The CDR3 DNA is TGTGCCAGCAGTATAACAGGGGCTAATGAAAAACTGTCTTTT.

This clonotype was counted at least ten times. Germline is not matched at one junction end, which may reflect a read error. This sequence joins TRBV6-2 or TRBV6-3 and TRBJ1-1, with D possibly being TRBD1 (6 bases). Germline lookup yields CDR1 MNHEY and CDR2 SVGEGT. CDR3 length: 14 amino acids. CDR3 nucleotide sequence: TGTGCCAGCAGTTACGGACAGACGAATACGAGATCGTTATTT. It translates to CASSYGQTNTRSLF.